Given below is one TCR beta chain in context. Its specificity is unknown. Genomic DNA of every subset was divided equally among multiple immunoSEQ plates. Data came from immunoSEQ multiplex PCR; TCRdb stores just in-frame clones and leaves some out. The table has 400,000 to 550,000 clones, around 80% seen once. These data come from a study of shared clonotypes between healthy human individuals. Germline-derived CDR1 and CDR2 are SQVTM and ANQGSEA. V shed 5 bases and J shed 2 bases, with 18 bases lying between them. The CDR3 loop spans 15 amino acids. Points from the study as a whole: The diversity represented, both genetic and in exposure history, was limited by few donors. An anticipated effect of sequencing depth on clonotype sharing among donors was recognized.

The V and J genes are TRBV29-1 and TRBJ2-5; possibly TRBD1 for D (7 bases). The sequence came from a woman aged 35 to 49 in good health. Some clones in this sample may be carry-over from other donors' samples. The specimen sequenced was PBMCs. CDR3: CSVRRGQGEQETQYF. The CDR3 bases are TGCAGCGTTAGGAGGGGGCAGGGGGAACAAGAGACCCAGTACTTC.